This T cell receptor (beta chain) was observed in a study of STAT5B mutations in CD4+ large granular lymphocyte leukemia (dated by TCRdb to between 2021 and 2024). Regarding the complete study: Among the healthy controls, the CDR3 'QG' motif was associated with a particular HLA allele. The study compared the TCRbeta repertoires of patients with CD4+ T-cell large granular lymphocyte leukemia against those of healthy blood donors. Flow cytometry on FACSCanto II or FACSVerse showed that the purified fractions were more than 95% pure among lymphocytes.

On this clone: Its antigen is still unknown. Base qualities are missing; no much larger clone stands one base away.

What the research found in general, with its limitations: Main leukemic clonotypes were private to each patient, although 25% to 30% of the main leukemic clonotypes were found at low frequency in the non-leukemic repertoires of other patients. Greater clonality appeared to be present in CD4-sorted patient repertoires than in healthy CD4+ repertoires, and the difference was retained after the putative leukemic clones were removed. TRBV06-family usage was enriched among the top patient clones (8/27) compared with healthy controls (2/35). Data were not HLA-matched; higher clonality in CD4+ versus CD8+ T-LGLL could reflect the relatively small sample size.

Buffy coats from 35 to 45 blood donors, supplied by the Finnish Red Cross blood service, were used as healthy controls. All TCR-sequenced material derived from peripheral blood: patient blood samples and healthy donor buffy coats. Peripheral blood mononuclear cells were isolated by Ficoll-Hypaque gradient centrifugation. CD4+ cells were magnetically purified from the buffy coats of healthy controls. The Gentra Puregene Cell and Tissue kit was used to extract genomic DNA, and a Qubit 2.0 fluorometer was used to measure the amount of genomic DNA. Trimming costs V 2 bases and J 6 bases, and their ends lie 9 bases apart. From a lookup of the germline V gene, CDR1 and CDR2 are MNHEY and SVGAGI. The CDR3, cysteine through phenylalanine, is 13 amino acids long. The kept DNA is CDR3 alone, 39 bases in frame from the first base. The immunoSEQ assay at survey resolution was used to sequence TCRbeta rearrangements from genomic DNA. As for the authors' bioinformatics: In the TCR sequencing data, the smallest productive clonotype frequency that could be detected was 2.59 x 10-5. Analyses included only productive TCRbeta rearrangements, meaning complete and in-frame sequences. Clonality for each sample was calculated as Simpson clonality in the immunoSEQ Analyzer version 3.0. Based on frequency, clones were grouped as very rare, small, medium, large (1-20%) or hyperexpanded (>20%). OLGA 1.2.3 estimated generation probabilities, VDJtools produced V-gene circos plots, VDJdb was queried for specificities, and GLIPH identified CDR3 motifs. What TCRdb holds here is the immuneACCESS table cut down to in-frame rearrangements. Part of the clones is not present; checked against another copy, under half of the missing clones reflect an unresolved V gene, and the others are unexplained. V and J calls plus clone size are reproduced from that table; the DNA served to infer D and trimming. Here the sample has nearly 45,000 clones; 86% occur a single time. The ten largest account for 2.6% of the sample.

Material for sequencing was CD4+ T cells from blood buffy coats. This chain joins TRBV6-5 to TRBJ2-3; TRBD2 is a possible D gene, resting on 5 matching bases. The clonotype comes from a human donor in good health. The CDR3 region has the sequence CASSYDWRDTQYF. The DNA sequence reads TGTGCCAGCAGTTACGATTGGAGGGATACGCAGTATTTT.